Below, 12 T cell receptor beta chains from the same sample are listed, as sequenced in a study of T cells in localized non-small cell lung cancer. The repertoire was sequenced with immunoSEQ multiplex PCR; TCRdb's copy has only in-frame clones and lacks some. This table has about 11,000 clones, approximately 87% appearing once. Sequenced here: peripheral blood, sampled before any cancer treatment. The source of these receptors is a male donor at least 60 years old with stage I lung adenocarcinoma.

V is TRBV30 and J is TRBJ1-1; no clear D gene. The CDR3 has 13 residues. Germline V CDR1 and CDR2: GTSNPN, SVGIG (reference sequence). The V and J ends lost 0 bases and 8 bases respectively, with 13 bases between them. The CDR3 nucleotides are TGTGCCTGGAGTGTTGGGGTGGGTTCCGAAGCTTTCTTT. It yields the protein CAWSVGVGSEAFF.

This chain uses TRBV6-5 with TRBJ1-5; D may be TRBD1 (6 bases). The CDR3 is 13 amino acids. Trimming pared 10 bases from V and 6 bases from J, leaving 16 bases between. Germline values: CDR1 MNHEY, CDR2 SVGAGI. The CDR3 DNA follows: TGTGCCACCTCCAGAATACAGGGTCAGCCCCAGCATTTT. This translates into CATSRIQGQPQHF.

The rearrangement links TRBV19 to TRBJ2-7; tentative D call: TRBD1 (7 bases). The CDR3 is 15 residues long. The V gene's germline CDR1 is LNHDA and CDR2 SQIVND (reference sequence). V was pared by 5 bases and J by 4 bases, with 18 bases between. The DNA for the CDR3 is TGTGCCAGTAGTTATTCCGGAGGGGGCTGGTACGAGCAGTACTTC. Encoded protein: CASSYSGGGWYEQYF. Full variable domain (rest looked up from reference TRBV19 and TRBJ2-7): DGGITQSPKYLFRKEGQNVTLSCEQNLNHDAMYWYRQDPGQGLRLIYYSQIVNDFQKGDIAEGYSVSREKKESFPLTVTSAQKNPTAFYLCASSYSGGGWYEQYFGPGTRLTVT.

The chain joins TRBV19 to TRBJ2-5, with a possible D match to TRBD1 (6 bases). V lost 9 bases to trimming and J lost 7 bases, with 27 bases between them. Per germline, CDR1 LNHDA and CDR2 SQIVND (reference sequence). This CDR3 is built from 16 residues. Written as DNA, the CDR3 is TGTGCCAGCTCCAAGGAAGGCACAGGGCTACGCCGGACCCAGTACTTC. This translates into CASSKEGTGLRRTQYF.

The chain uses TRBV5-1 and TRBJ2-3, with 7 bases aligning to TRBD1. This CDR3 has 13 amino acids. The V segment lost 6 bases and the J segment 3 bases; nucleotides outside the gene matches: 4. Looked up from germline, CDR1 is SGHRS and CDR2 is YFSETQ. The chain's CDR3 is CASKTGETDTQYF. The DNA for the CDR3 is TGCGCCAGCAAAACAGGGGAGACAGATACGCAGTATTTT.

This clone appeared a single time. The chain combines TRBV4-1 with TRBJ1-1, with D maybe TRBD1 (5 bases). This CDR3 contains 15 residues. The ends were cut back, 0 bases at V and 2 bases at J, with 10 bases in the middle. CDR1 and CDR2 from the germline V gene are MGHRA and YSYEKL. CDR3 in amino acids: CASSQEDSFNTEAFF. CDR3 nucleotide sequence: TGCGCCAGCAGCCAAGAAGACAGCTTTAACACTGAAGCTTTCTTT.

V and J are TRBV18 and TRBJ2-1; TRBD2 matches at 11 bases. CDR1 is KGHSH and CDR2 is LQKENI in the germline V gene. V lost 8 bases and J lost 5; bases outside the gene matches: 8. The CDR3 length is 15 residues. CDR3: CASRSSGGFNNEQFF. DNA for the CDR3: TGTGCCAGCCGCTCTAGCGGGGGGTTTAACAATGAGCAGTTCTTC.

As DNA, the CDR3 is TGTGCCAGCAGTTTCCCCAGGGGGCGATTAGACGGCTACACCTTC. It translates to CASSFPRGRLDGYTF. V gene TRBV28 combines with J gene TRBJ1-2, with TRBD1 identical over 8 bases. The CDR3 length is 15 residues. Germline V gives CDR1 MDHEN, CDR2 SYDVKM. V lost 3 bases and J lost 8; bases outside the gene matches: 11.

The chain uses TRBV5-1 and TRBJ2-3, with D unresolved. The V gene's germline CDR1 is SGHRS and CDR2 YFSETQ. The CDR3 has 13 amino acids. V lost 0 bases to trimming and J lost 0 bases, with 2 bases between them. As DNA, the CDR3 is TGCGCCAGCAGCTTGGACAGCACAGATACGCAGTATTTT. Translation: CASSLDSTDTQYF.

The chain has TRBV6-5 and TRBJ1-5; D might be TRBD1 (5 bases). This CDR3 has 15 amino acids. Per the germline V gene, CDR1 is MNHEY and CDR2 is SVGAGI. V dropped 5 bases and J dropped 2 bases, with 13 bases sitting between them. CDR3 sequence: CASSGTGKGNQPQHF. Here the CDR3 DNA reads TGTGCCAGCAGTGGGACGGGTAAAGGCAATCAGCCCCAGCATTTT.

The chain uses TRBV14 and TRBJ2-5, with TRBD1 as a possible D gene (7 bases). This CDR3 is built from 12 residues. Per the germline V gene, CDR1 is SGHDN and CDR2 is FVKESK. Trimming pared 4 bases from V and 9 bases from J, leaving 12 bases between. CDR3 sequence: CASSPGGTAQYF. The CDR3 DNA is TGTGCCAGCAGCCCAGGGGGGACGGCCCAGTACTTC.

The chain combines TRBV30 with TRBJ1-4, with unresolved D. The germline V gene encodes CDR1 GTSNPN and CDR2 SVGIG (reference sequence). The CDR3 runs 12 residues. Trimming removed 0 bases from V and 7 bases from J, with 6 bases in between. CDR3 coding DNA: TGTGCCTGGAGTGTACGGGGTGAAAAACTGTTTTTT. It encodes CAWSVRGEKLFF. Supplemented by reference TRBV30 and TRBJ1-4, the full variable domain reads SQTIHQWPATLVQPVGSPLSLECTVEGTSNPNLYWYRQAAGRGLQLLFYSVGIGQISSEVPQNLSASRPQDRQFILSSKKLLLSDSGFYLCAWSVRGEKLFFGSGTQLSVL.